These 9 T cell receptor beta chains were sequenced from one sample in a study of regulatory T cells in long-lasting Graves disease (dated by TCRdb to about 2021). Libraries were constructed by multiplex PCR. The instrument was an Illumina HiSeq 4000. TCR beta libraries were built with iRepertoire HTBI primers and Arm-PCR amplification of CDR3 regions. Using fastp trimming at Q25 and MiXCR clonotype assembly, TCRdb reanalyzed the public sequencing data and kept in-frame beta chains. Rows merge per CDR3 protein into single entries with the most common DNA and genes. For this sample there are more than 450,000 distinct CDR3 sequences; approximately 12% appear just once. The ten largest clones represent around 10% of the sample. In light of the paper, this sample's time point label describes: newly diagnosed GD, antithyroid drugs for less than 3 months. For both TCR sequencing and RNA sequencing, RNA was extracted from PBMCs using TRIzol.

These data were likewise used in another study, on T cells in Graves' hyperthyroidism and ophthalmopathy.

The input for sequencing was peripheral blood mononuclear cells (PBMCs), taken at new diagnosis, from a patient treated with antithyroid drugs. These receptors came from a woman between 25 and 40 years old with Graves disease. Donor details come from another sample of the same person, matched by shared clones.

This clonotype was observed many times. This sequence joins TRBV3-1 and TRBJ1-6; 11 nucleotides line up with TRBD1. V was clipped by 1 base and J by 8 bases; unmatched bases: 7. The CDR3 is 17 amino acids. CDR1 and CDR2 (germline): LGHDT, YNNKEL (reference sequence). The CDR3 loop is CASSQVGTGGWHSPLHF. CDR3 sequence (DNA): TGTGCCAGCAGCCAAGTCGGGACAGGGGGTTGGCATTCACCCCTCCACTTT.

The sample holds many counts of this clonotype. J is TRBJ1-1 and V is TRBV11-3; the match to TRBD1 covers 7 bases. There are 18 residues in the CDR3. The junction had 17 bases not matched to a gene; V was cut back by 5 bases and J by 2 bases. Germline V gene lookup returns CDR1 SGHNT and CDR2 YENEEA. DNA for the CDR3: TGTGCCAGCAGCCGCACCCCCTACAGGGGACGAACTAACACTGAAGCTTTCTTT. Translated: CASSRTPYRGRTNTEAFF.

The CDR3 here is CASSRLAGASEQFF. The CDR3 DNA sequence: TGTGCCAGCTCCCGACTAGCGGGAGCTAGTGAGCAGTTCTTC. This chain uses TRBV3-1 with TRBJ2-1, with 12 bases lining up with TRBD2. Germline-derived CDR1 and CDR2 are LGHDT and YNNKEL (reference sequence). This CDR3 comprises 14 residues. Trimming at V came to 8 bases and at J to 9 bases, leaving 8 bases not matched to a gene.

This clonotype appeared many times. The chain uses TRBV12-3 or TRBV12-4 and TRBJ1-2; D might be TRBD1 (5 bases). Trimming took 2 bases from V and 2 from J, leaving 12 bases between them. CDR3 length: 15 amino acids. Written as DNA, the CDR3 is TGTGCCAGCAGTTTAACACTACAGGAAAACTATGGCTACACCTTC. It encodes CASSLTLQENYGYTF.

This chain links TRBV13 with TRBJ1-1; no reliable D call. Germline loops: CDR1 PRHDT, CDR2 FYEKMQ (reference sequence). CDR3 size: 12 residues. V was cut by 5 bases and J by 5 bases, with 9 bases left in between. CDR3 in amino acids: CASSTRWTEAFF. For the CDR3, the DNA is TGTGCCAGCAGCACGAGATGGACTGAAGCTTTCTTT.

The chain is built from TRBV27 and TRBJ2-7, with no clear D. Trimming cost V 5 bases and J 0 bases, with 5 bases left between them. The CDR3 is 12 residues long. Per the germline V gene, CDR1 is MNHEY and CDR2 is SMNVEV (reference sequence). The CDR3 region is CASSVHSYEQYF. Written as DNA, the CDR3 is TGTGCCAGCAGTGTCCACTCCTACGAGCAGTACTTC.

The rearrangement links TRBV7-6 to TRBJ2-3; TRBD2 agrees at 7 bases. CDR1 is SGHVS, CDR2 FNYEAQ, per germline. V gave up 0 bases and J gave up 11 bases; unmatched junction bases: 14. The CDR3 covers 16 residues. CDR3 sequence: CASSLAAGSTSYGQYF. CDR3 bases: TGTGCCAGCAGCTTAGCAGCGGGATCAACCAGTTATGGGCAGTATTTT.

This clonotype showed up many times. The chain employs TRBV7-2 and TRBJ1-2; 8 bases are shared with TRBD1. Losses at the gene ends were 7 bases for V and 7 bases for J; bases not matched to a gene: 17. The CDR3 extends over 16 amino acids. In germline, CDR1 is SGHTA, CDR2 FQGNSA. The CDR3 coding sequence is TGTGCCAGCACCCAAGTAATAGGGACAGGATACCGTGGCTACACCTTC. It encodes CASTQVIGTGYRGYTF.

There are a few counts of this clonotype. CDR3 nucleotides: TGTGCCAGCAGGCCGGGACTAACAGTAGGGTGGTTCTTC. Translated: CASRPGLTVGWFF. The rearrangement joins TRBV6-2 or TRBV6-3 to TRBJ2-1, with 7 bases lining up with TRBD2. The CDR3 loop spans 13 amino acids. The V gene's germline CDR1 is MNHEY and CDR2 SVGEGT. V shed 6 bases and J 15 bases; nucleotides not matched to a gene: 14.